This TCR beta chain comes out of a study of OX40 agonist ivuxolimab in advanced cancers. The overall study: Prior therapy, whether anti-PD-1, anti-PD-L1 or anti-CTLA-4, was allowed, and roughly 41% had some.

Measured with immunoSEQ multiplex PCR; TCRdb has only the in-frame clones, and not every one. The sample contains over 50,000 clones, approximately 83% of which appear only once. Findings and limits, study-wide: The mean number of expanded clones was higher in CD8+ T cells than in CD4+.

As concerns this clone: Its target is unknown.

The source is an adult with an advanced solid tumor such as melanoma, head and neck, liver or kidney cancer. This specimen was CD4+ or CD8+ T cells sorted from blood, taken in a trial of the OX40 agonist ivuxolimab.

CDR3 DNA: TGTGCCAGCAGTTCCGGGACGCAGACCCAGTACTTC. Its protein product is CASSSGTQTQYF. This rearrangement joins TRBV27 to TRBJ2-5, with D perhaps TRBD1 or TRBD2 (5 bases each). Germline V gene lookup returns CDR1 MNHEY and CDR2 SMNVEV (reference sequence). Deletions cut 4 bases from V and 6 bases from J, with 9 bases between. This CDR3 has 12 residues.